The rows below give T cell receptor beta chains drawn from one sample of a study of T cells after somatic rescue of genetic block. Assay: immunoSEQ multiplex PCR; the TCRdb copy retains only in-frame clones and omits some. The table records about 63,000 clones, 92% of them present only once. Sequenced sample: peripheral blood mononuclear cells (PBMCs). The receptors were sampled from a man aged 40-50 years. Both conserved end residues are part of each CDR3. The D gene is left open where the match is weak. Clone size is shown for a subset of rows, as once, few, many or a class of expanded clone.

>-|15|-|TRBV7-9|TRBJ1-3
TGTGCCAGCAGCTTATTTCGGGACTCTGGAAACACCATATATTTT
CASSLFRDSGNTIYF
>-|15|few|TRBV5-1|TRBJ1-4
TGCGCCAGCAGCTTGGTGGGCAGGAGAGATGAAAAACTGTTTTTT
CASSLVGRRDEKLFF
>TRBD2|16|-|TRBV6-4|TRBJ2-3
TGTGCCAGCAGTGACGGGGCTAGCGGGAGTTTGGATACGCAGTATTTT
CASSDGASGSLDTQYF
>TRBD1|14|-|TRBV30|TRBJ2-7
TGTGCCTGGAGAGGGACAGGGGGCCGCTACGAGCAGTACTTC
CAWRGTGGRYEQYF
>-|14|-|TRBV4-1|TRBJ1-1
TGCGCCAGCAGCCAGTCACAGGGGAACACTGAAGCTTTCTTT
CASSQSQGNTEAFF
>TRBD2|12|-|TRBV7-2|TRBJ2-1
TGTGCCAGCAGCCTTCCGGGGGGTGAGCAGTTCTTC
CASSLPGGEQFF
>-|11|-|TRBV6-1|TRBJ2-1
TGTGCCAGCGGCTCCTACAATGAGCAGTTCTTC
CASGSYNEQFF
>-|14|-|TRBV19|TRBJ1-5
TGTGCCAGTAGGAGATACAGGGAAGATCAGCCCCAGCATTTT
CASRRYREDQPQHF
>-|14|-|TRBV7-8|TRBJ1-5
TGTGCCAGCAGCTTAATAGGGAATGGTGGGCCCCAGCATTTT
CASSLIGNGGPQHF
>-|12|-|TRBV25-1|TRBJ2-1
TGTGCCAGCAGTGTGACGGTTAATGAGCAGTTCTTC
CASSVTVNEQFF
>-|13|once|TRBV6-5|TRBJ1-3
TGTGCCAGCAGTTACTCATCTGGAAACACCATATATTTT
CASSYSSGNTIYF
>TRBD1|15|-|TRBV6-1|TRBJ2-7
TGTGCCAGCAGTGCGCCGGGACAGGCGTCCTACGAGCAGTACTTC
CASSAPGQASYEQYF
>TRBD2|15|-|TRBV5-1|TRBJ2-7
TGCGCCAGCAGCACAACTAGCGGGGGGGCCTACGAGCAGTACTTC
CASSTTSGGAYEQYF
>TRBD1|14|-|TRBV2|TRBJ1-2
TGTGCCAGCAGTGCCTCGGACAGGGCCTATGGCTACACCTTC
CASSASDRAYGYTF
>-|16|-|TRBV10-3|TRBJ1-1
TGTGCCATCAGTGAGGGGTCCTCCGGGGAGAACACTGAAGCTTTCTTT
CAISEGSSGENTEAFF
>TRBD2|15|-|TRBV27|TRBJ2-2
TGTGCCAGCAGTTTCCGCGGGAGTCGCACCGGGGAGCTGTTTTTT
CASSFRGSRTGELFF
>-|13|-|TRBV19|TRBJ1-5
TGTGCCAGTAGTATCGTGGGCAATCAGCCCCAGCATTTT
CASSIVGNQPQHF
>-|11|-|TRBV30|TRBJ1-1
TGTGCCTGGAGCAGCTACACTGAAGCTTTCTTT
CAWSSYTEAFF
>TRBD2|14|-|TRBV5-1|TRBJ2-7
TGCGCCAGCAGCTTGGGCGGGAGGGCCTACGAGCAGTACTTC
CASSLGGRAYEQYF
>-|13|once|TRBV16|TRBJ2-7
TGTGCCAGCAGCCAATCGTGGGGGAACGAGCAGTACTTC
CASSQSWGNEQYF
>-|15|-|TRBV5-6|TRBJ1-1
TGTGCCAGCAGCTTGGGGACGGGATTGAACACTGAAGCTTTCTTT
CASSLGTGLNTEAFF
>-|12|-|TRBV7-3|TRBJ2-2
TGTGCCAGCAGCCCAGCTACCGGGGAGCTGTTTTTT
CASSPATGELFF
>-|15|-|TRBV6-5|TRBJ2-1
TGTGCCAGCAGTTACTCAGGAGCGTCAGTAGATGAGCAGTTCTTC
CASSYSGASVDEQFF
>TRBD2|18|-|TRBV5-4|TRBJ2-3
TGTGCCAGCAGCTTGGGGGGGGGACTAGCGGAGAGCACAGATACGCAGTATTTT
CASSLGGGLAESTDTQYF
>-|15|-|TRBV9|TRBJ2-1
TGTGCCAGCAGCCCGTCTACAGAGTTATACAATGAGCAGTTCTTC
CASSPSTELYNEQFF
>TRBD1|16|-|TRBV5-1|TRBJ1-2
TGCGCCAGCAGCTTGTGGCAGGGGGCCGGTAACTATGGCTACACCTTC
CASSLWQGAGNYGYTF
>-|13|once|TRBV2|TRBJ1-5
TGTGCCAGCAGTGGGGAGAGCAATCAGCCCCAGCATTTT
CASSGESNQPQHF
>-|13|-|TRBV19|TRBJ1-1
TGTGCCAGTAGTATTCAAGTGGACACTGAAGCTTTCTTT
CASSIQVDTEAFF
>TRBD2|15|-|TRBV19|TRBJ2-1
TGTGCCAGTACCGACGTGGGGAGCGGGGTCAATGAGCAGTTCTTC
CASTDVGSGVNEQFF
>-|14|-|TRBV6-1|TRBJ1-4
TGTGCCACCGAGCCTCAGGCAGGCGTTGAAAAACTGTTTTTT
CATEPQAGVEKLFF
>-|14|-|TRBV9|TRBJ1-2
TGTGCCAGCAGCCTTACAGGGTCGGGGAGTGGCTACACCTTC
CASSLTGSGSGYTF
>-|14|-|TRBV6-1|TRBJ2-1
TGTGCCAGCAGTGACGGGGGTTCTTTTGATGAGCAGTTCTTC
CASSDGGSFDEQFF
>-|17|-|TRBV4-1|TRBJ1-4
TGCGCCAGCAGCCAAGAACCCGGCCATTCCCTTAGAGCGGAACTGTTTTTT
CASSQEPGHSLRAELFF
>TRBD2|16|-|TRBV5-1|TRBJ2-3
TGCGCCAGCAGCATGGGGACTAGCGATACCACAGATACGCAGTATTTT
CASSMGTSDTTDTQYF
>TRBD1|15|-|TRBV10-3|TRBJ1-1
TGTGCCATCAGTGAGTCAGGGGACAGGAGCACTGAAGCTTTCTTT
CAISESGDRSTEAFF
>-|14|-|TRBV11-2|TRBJ2-7
TGTGCCAGCAGCTTAGTCGGTCAGGCATACGAGCAGTACTTC
CASSLVGQAYEQYF
>TRBD1|13|-|TRBV5-1|TRBJ1-5
TGCGCCAGCAGGTGGGACAGGGGGCAGCCCCAGCATTTT
CASRWDRGQPQHF
>-|15|-|TRBV28|TRBJ1-2
TGTGCCAGCAGCCGCCGGGACCCACCCCCGGGAGGCTACACCTTC
CASSRRDPPPGGYTF
>-|11|-|TRBV1|TRBJ2-1
TGCACCAGCCCTCGGGAGCATGAGCAGTTCTTC
CTSPREHEQFF
>-|15|-|TRBV30|TRBJ2-6
TGTGCCTGGAGTGTATGGGGTTCTGGGGCCAACGTCCTGACTTTC
CAWSVWGSGANVLTF